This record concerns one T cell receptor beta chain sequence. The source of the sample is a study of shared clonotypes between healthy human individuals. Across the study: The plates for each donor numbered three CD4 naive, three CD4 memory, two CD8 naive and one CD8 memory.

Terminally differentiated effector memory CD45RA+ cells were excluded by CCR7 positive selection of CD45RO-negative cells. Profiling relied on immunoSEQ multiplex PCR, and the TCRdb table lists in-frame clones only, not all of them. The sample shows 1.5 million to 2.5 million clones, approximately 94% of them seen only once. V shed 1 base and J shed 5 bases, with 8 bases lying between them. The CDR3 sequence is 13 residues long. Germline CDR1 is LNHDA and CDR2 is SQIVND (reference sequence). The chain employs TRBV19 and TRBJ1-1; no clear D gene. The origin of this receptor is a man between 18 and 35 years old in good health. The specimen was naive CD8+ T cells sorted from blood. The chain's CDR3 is CASSIVRGTEAFF. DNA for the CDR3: TGTGCCAGTAGTATAGTGCGTGGTACTGAAGCTTTCTTT. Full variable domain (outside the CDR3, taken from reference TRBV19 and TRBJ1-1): DGGITQSPKYLFRKEGQNVTLSCEQNLNHDAMYWYRQDPGQGLRLIYYSQIVNDFQKGDIAEGYSVSREKKESFPLTVTSAQKNPTAFYLCASSIVRGTEAFFGQGTRLTVV.